A single sample is the source of the 17 T cell receptor beta chains below, sequenced in a study of regulatory T cells in long-lasting Graves disease. Arm-PCR with iRepertoire HTBI primers amplified the CDR3 regions for these TCR beta libraries. Via MiXCR, TCRdb re-called the multiplex PCR reads, giving one row per CDR3 protein. The sample has hundreds of thousands of distinct CDR3 sequences, 15% to 20% seen once. Time point noted: newly diagnosed GD, antithyroid drugs for less than 3 months. Following extraction of RNA from PBMCs, that RNA was used to make the TCR library. Specimen: peripheral blood mononuclear cells (PBMCs), collected at new diagnosis, from a patient treated with antithyroid drugs. These receptors originate from a female donor with Graves disease.

At least ten counts were recorded for this clonotype. The chain links TRBV6-5 to TRBJ2-7; 7 nucleotides match TRBD1. With V trimmed by 0 bases and J by 3 bases, 8 bases remained unmatched. The CDR3 runs to 16 residues. Germline V gene sequence: CDR1 MNHEY, CDR2 SVGAGI. The DNA for the CDR3 is TGTGCCAGCAGTTACTCCTCTGGACAGGCGAGCTACGAGCAGTACTTC. It yields the protein CASSYSSGQASYEQYF.

The V and J genes are TRBV7-3 and TRBJ2-2, with D perhaps matching TRBD1 or TRBD2 (6 bases each). The germline CDR1 and CDR2 sequences are SGHTA and FQGTGA. V was cut by 7 bases and J by 6 bases, with 30 bases left in between. The CDR3 is made up of 19 amino acids. CDR3 nucleotides: TGTGCCAGCAATCTGGACAGTCTACCCCGGGGGCCATCGGCCGGGGAGCTGTTTTTT. Its translation: CASNLDSLPRGPSAGELFF. The full variable domain, its missing parts supplied by reference TRBV7-3 and TRBJ2-2, is GAGVSQTPSNKVTEKGKYVELRCDPISGHTALYWYRQSLGQGPEFLIYFQGTGAADDSGLPNDRFFAVRPEGSVSTLKIQRTERGDSAVYLCASNLDSLPRGPSAGELFFGEGSRLTVL.

This chain connects TRBV2 to TRBJ1-6; tentative D call: TRBD1 (6 bases). In germline, CDR1 is SNHLY, CDR2 FYNNEI. The CDR3 totals 14 residues. Trimming removed 8 bases at V and 1 base at J, with 9 bases between. Here the CDR3 reads CASGGKSYNSPLHF. The CDR3 bases are TGTGCCAGCGGGGGCAAGTCCTATAATTCACCCCTCCACTTT.

This clonotype was found many times. The chain is built from TRBV20-1 and TRBJ1-1; D not resolved. The germline V gene encodes CDR1 DFQATT and CDR2 SNEGSKA (reference sequence). V was shortened by 2 bases and J by 4 bases, with 5 bases between the two germline ends. The CDR3 loop spans 11 amino acids. The CDR3 region has the DNA TGCAGTGCTAGAACGGGCACTGAAGCTTTCTTT. It encodes CSARTGTEAFF.

This clonotype was counted ten times or more. V and J are TRBV28 and TRBJ2-2, with D unclear. The germline CDR1 and CDR2 sequences are MDHEN and SYDVKM. The length of the CDR3 is 13 residues. Deletions cut 7 bases from V and 0 bases from J, with 6 bases between. This chain's CDR3 is CASTHPNTGELFF. In DNA form, the CDR3 reads TGTGCCAGCACCCACCCGAACACCGGGGAGCTGTTTTTT. The full variable domain, in which reference TRBV28 and TRBJ2-2 provide the parts outside the CDR3, is DVKVTQSSRYLVKRTGEKVFLECVQDMDHENMFWYRQDPGLGLRLIYFSYDVKMKEKGDIPEGYSVSREKKERFSLILESASTNQTSMYLCASTHPNTGELFFGEGSRLTVL.

This clonotype was seen many times. The chain combines TRBV7-9 with TRBJ2-1; no clear D gene. The CDR3 loop spans 17 amino acids. From germline, CDR1 is SEHNR and CDR2 FQNEAQ (reference sequence). Trimming shortened V by 6 bases and J by 2 bases, and 20 bases separated the two germline ends. The DNA for the CDR3 is TGTGCCAGCAGTCATACTCAGGCGGCCCTAGCCTACAATGAGCAGTTCTTC. Translating it yields CASSHTQAALAYNEQFF.

V is TRBV7-3 and J is TRBJ2-1; D gene unclear. Trimming stripped 2 bases from V and 10 bases from J, with 12 bases between. CDR1 is SGHTA and CDR2 is FQGTGA in the germline V gene. This CDR3 region has 13 residues. The CDR3 spells CASSLGRGREQFF. The CDR3 coding sequence is TGTGCCAGCAGCTTAGGCCGCGGCCGCGAGCAGTTCTTC.

Worth noting for this clonotype: A read error may explain this, as a much larger clone is one base away. The CDR3 does not end in the conserved phenylalanine or tryptophan, so this is likely a read error. This chain links TRBV7-3 with TRBJ2-3, with a weak D call TRBD2 (7 bases). The germline gives CDR1 SGHTA, CDR2 FQGTGA. Trimming pared 5 bases from V and 4 bases from J, leaving 16 bases between. There are 15 residues in the CDR3. As DNA, the CDR3 is TGTGCCAGCAGCGCCCTAGGGGGGGACCCAGATACGCAGTATTCT. As protein: CASSALGGDPDTQYS.

The chain is built from TRBV5-4 and TRBJ1-2; D possibly corresponds to TRBD1 (5 bases). Trimming cost V 3 bases and J 8 bases, with 23 bases left between them. Germline loops: CDR1 SGHNT, CDR2 YYREEE (reference sequence). The CDR3 has 16 residues. DNA for the CDR3: TGTGCCAGCAGCTCCCCAGGGAGACGGCTATCTATGGGCTACACCTTC. Encoded protein: CASSSPGRRLSMGYTF.

This clonotype was seen ten or more times. The genes are TRBV20-1 and TRBJ2-3; no reliable D call. Trimming shortened V by 4 bases and J by 1 base, and 6 bases separated the two germline ends. Germline CDR1 is DFQATT and CDR2 is SNEGSKA (reference sequence). This CDR3 contains 12 residues. The CDR3, as DNA: TGCAGTGCTACCCAGGGCACAGATACGCAGTATTTT. Amino acid sequence: CSATQGTDTQYF.

V and J are TRBV5-1 and TRBJ2-1; D gene ambiguous. Germline V gene data show CDR1 as SGHRS and CDR2 as YFSETQ. Deletions cut 2 bases from V and 0 bases from J, with 9 bases between. CDR3 length: 15 amino acids. Here the CDR3 reads CASSLVGRSYNEQFF. The CDR3 region has the DNA TGCGCCAGCAGCTTAGTAGGGCGCTCCTACAATGAGCAGTTCTTC.

This clonotype appeared many times. The V and J genes are TRBV3-1 and TRBJ1-1; weak D call: TRBD1 (5 bases). V lost 5 bases to trimming and J lost 2 bases, with 12 bases between them. CDR3 length equals 14 residues. The germline CDR1 and CDR2 sequences are LGHDT and YNNKEL (reference sequence). The chain's CDR3 is CASSFMGPNTEAFF. CDR3 bases: TGTGCCAGCAGCTTTATGGGACCCAACACTGAAGCTTTCTTT.

The table lists this clonotype with a few counts. The conserved final phenylalanine or tryptophan is absent from the CDR3, which likely points to a read error. The chain recombines TRBV29-1 with TRBJ1-1; TRBD1 might be the D (6 bases). V shed 7 bases and J shed 1 base, with 19 bases lying between them. Germline values: CDR1 SQVTM, CDR2 ANQGSEA. This CDR3 spans 15 amino acids. The CDR3 loop is CSARTGGGPNTEAFL. DNA for the CDR3: TGCAGCGCAAGAACAGGCGGGGGCCCGAACACTGAAGCTTTCCTT.

This clonotype appeared many times. The chain carries TRBV5-1 and TRBJ2-7, with TRBD2 matching over 7 bases. CDR3 size: 15 residues. The J segment lost 0 bases and the V segment lost 4 bases, leaving 7 bases of the junction unmatched. Germline V gene sequence: CDR1 SGHRS, CDR2 YFSETQ. DNA of the CDR3: TGCGCCAGCAGCGTAGGGACTACCGACTCCTACGAGCAGTACTTC. Its translation: CASSVGTTDSYEQYF.

Ten or more counts support this clonotype. This CDR3 reads CASWGGYEQYF. The CDR3 region has the DNA TGTGCCAGCTGGGGGGGTTACGAGCAGTACTTC. This chain uses TRBV5-8 with TRBJ2-7; 7 bases agree with TRBD2. V shed 7 bases, J shed 4 bases, and the junction held 2 bases outside the gene matches. Looked up from germline, CDR1 is SGHTS and CDR2 is YDEGEE. This CDR3 region has 11 residues.

Many counts were recorded for this clonotype. This chain connects TRBV12-3 or TRBV12-4 to TRBJ1-2; D unclear. V lost 6 bases to trimming and J lost 7 bases, with 21 bases between them. The CDR3 length is 15 residues. CDR3 residues: CASSPSRPAMGGYTF. The CDR3 DNA reads as TGTGCCAGCAGCCCCTCCCGGCCGGCTATGGGTGGCTACACCTTC.

This clonotype was counted at least ten times. The chain recombines TRBV12-3 or TRBV12-4 with TRBJ1-1, with D possibly matching TRBD1 (5 bases). The CDR3 has 15 amino acids. Trimming took off 7 bases at V and 0 bases at J, with 15 bases between the two ends. CDR3 sequence (DNA): TGTGCCAGCACTCCGGGACGGCCAATGAACACTGAAGCTTTCTTT. It specifies CASTPGRPMNTEAFF.